This TCR beta chain emerged from a study of a mutant IDH1 vaccine in newly diagnosed glioma. Overall study context: In some groups vaccination began 4-6 weeks post-radiotherapy; others received it with temozolomide.

Sequencing used immunoSEQ multiplex PCR; TCRdb keeps in-frame clones, though not all of them. The sample has 45,000 to 65,000 clones, roughly 81% seen once. Remarks on this clone: The antigen is unknown.

Time point specified: week 23, last vaccination. What each vaccine dose contained was 300 ug of mutant IDH1 20-mer peptide, accompanied by topical imiquimod. Donors had new IDH1-mutant astrocytomas of WHO grade 3 or 4 (ATRX-lost). The receptor comes from a woman aged 40-49 years with glioma. Some clones in this sample may be carry-over from other donors' samples. Sequencing used PBMCs, obtained from a glioma patient whose treatment included an IDH1 peptide vaccine.

CDR3 loop: CASSFPPGHRATEAFF. The CDR3 region has the DNA TGTGCCAGCAGCTTTCCACCGGGGCACCGGGCGACTGAAGCTTTCTTT. The V gene is TRBV7-2, the J gene TRBJ1-1; possibly TRBD1 for D (5 bases). CDR1 is SGHTA, CDR2 FQGNSA, per germline. Trimming took off 3 bases at V and 5 bases at J, with 19 bases between the two ends. The CDR3 has 16 amino acids.